The TCR beta chain under discussion was sequenced for a study of blood T cell repertoires in COVID-19. In the study overall: COVID-19 samples from acute and convalescent phases originated in the United States, Italy and Spain. PBMCs, B-cell-depleted T cells, or T cells provided the cDNA or gDNA that made up the material.

In the source study's methods: Amplified reference gene primers provided the basis for estimating nucleated cell counts. The repertoire was sequenced with immunoSEQ multiplex PCR; TCRdb's copy has only in-frame clones and lacks some. V, J and clone size reflect that table, while D and trimming were determined from the DNA. Of 250,000 to 350,000 clones in the sample, roughly 85% are singletons; the top ten hold less than 3%. The sample comprised peripheral blood. The TCR originated in a woman aged 30 to 39 with active or convalescent COVID-19.

CDR3 in DNA: TGTGCCACCAGCAGAGATTCCCCCTTTGGGGGGGGACAGTACTTC. It yields the protein CATSRDSPFGGGQYF. This rearrangement joins TRBV15 to TRBJ2-7; 7 nucleotides match TRBD2. The CDR3 is 15 residues long. CDR1 LNHNV and CDR2 YYDKDF come from the germline V gene (reference sequence). V shed 0 bases and J 10 bases; nucleotides not matched to a gene: 12.